This TCR beta chain was identified in a study of blood T cell repertoires in COVID-19. About the study: T cells, B-cell-depleted T cells, or PBMCs provided the cDNA or gDNA that served as material.

Germline V gene sequence: CDR1 SGHRS, CDR2 YFSETQ. The CDR3 consists of 14 residues. Trimming took off 0 bases at V and 0 bases at J, with 7 bases between the two ends. The method was immunoSEQ multiplex PCR; TCRdb's version includes in-frame clones alone and lacks a portion of them. In the table there are around 190,000 clones, under 85% of which are singletons. This chain links TRBV5-1 with TRBJ2-7; D possibly corresponds to TRBD1 (5 bases). This clonotype was obtained from a human donor in a cohort sampled during active COVID-19. Input material: peripheral blood. In nucleotides, the CDR3 is TGCGCCAGCAGCTTGGGGGGCAACTCCTACGAGCAGTACTTC. Translated: CASSLGGNSYEQYF.